What follows are 21 T cell receptor beta chains derived from one specimen sequenced in a study of T-cell reconstitution after alpha-beta-depleted transplantation in children. Preparation of the TCRbeta library involved a method that used unique molecular identifiers. TCRdb processed the PCR reads anew with MiXCR; each CDR3 protein has one entry. The sample includes 300,000 to 400,000 distinct CDR3 sequences, 15% to 20% seen only once; the top ten take about 41%. The sequences come from PBMCs, mostly from graft donor cells, collected 360 days after TCRalphabeta/CD19-depleted stem cell transplant. Source of these receptors: a male patient aged 2-9 years who had a stem cell transplant for acute lymphoblastic leukemia, so the T cells may come from the graft donor.

This clonotype was seen a few times. V gene TRBV20-1 combines with J gene TRBJ1-1; D not certain. This CDR3 comprises 14 residues. Looked up from germline, CDR1 is DFQATT and CDR2 is SNEGSKA (reference sequence). V was trimmed by 1 base and J by 4 bases, leaving 13 bases between them. CDR3 sequence reads: CSARAPPIGTEAFF. The CDR3 bases are TGCAGTGCTAGAGCTCCCCCGATCGGCACTGAAGCTTTCTTT.

The chain couples TRBV9 to TRBJ2-7; 7 bases match TRBD1. After removal of 3 bases from V and 6 bases from J, the junction contained 9 bases not matched to a gene. The length of the CDR3 is 14 residues. Germline values: CDR1 SGDLS, CDR2 YYNGEE. The CDR3 DNA reads as TGTGCCAGCAGCGCCCAGACAGGGCAAGGCGAGCAGTACTTC. Translating gives CASSAQTGQGEQYF. Full variable domain (remainder filled in from reference TRBV9 and TRBJ2-7): DSGVTQTPKHLITATGQRVTLRCSPRSGDLSVYWYQQSLDQGLQFLIQYYNGEERAKGNILERFSAQQFPDLHSELNLSSLELGDSALYFCASSAQTGQGEQYFGPGTRLTVT.

The rearrangement uses TRBV5-1 and TRBJ2-2; D is perhaps TRBD1 or TRBD2 (5 bases each). Germline V gives CDR1 SGHRS, CDR2 YFSETQ. Trimming left V 3 bases short and J 4 bases short, with 16 bases between. The CDR3 contains 16 residues. CDR3 coding DNA: TGCGCCAGCAGCTCGAGGGGAAGCGGTGCCACCGGGGAGCTGTTTTTT. The encoded protein is CASSSRGSGATGELFF.

The gene calls are TRBV30 and TRBJ1-1; D gene ambiguous. The length of the CDR3 is 12 residues. V was shortened by 1 base and J by 3 bases, with 6 bases between the two germline ends. The V gene's germline CDR1 is GTSNPN and CDR2 SVGIG (reference sequence). This CDR3 reads CAWSAEDTEAFF. DNA for the CDR3: TGTGCCTGGAGTGCAGAGGACACTGAAGCTTTCTTT.

The chain employs TRBV7-6 and TRBJ1-5; D possibly corresponds to TRBD1 (5 bases). CDR3 length equals 14 residues. Germline CDR1 SGHVS, CDR2 FNYEAQ. The V end was cut by 5 bases, the J end by 4 bases, with 12 bases between. CDR3 amino acids: CASSQGEGNQPQHF. CDR3 DNA: TGTGCCAGCAGCCAGGGCGAAGGTAATCAGCCCCAGCATTTT.

This clonotype was detected ten times or more. This chain uses TRBV20-1 with TRBJ2-3, with D uncertain. There are 16 residues in the CDR3. Germline lookup yields CDR1 DFQATT and CDR2 SNEGSKA (reference sequence). V was clipped by 4 bases and J by 2 bases, with 19 bases between them. This chain's CDR3 is CSATPPAGGYTDTQYF. In DNA, the CDR3 is TGCAGTGCTACCCCTCCGGCCGGTGGGTACACAGATACGCAGTATTTT.

Ten or more counts support this clonotype. This rearrangement joins TRBV27 to TRBJ1-5; tentatively, D is TRBD1 (5 bases). The CDR3 spans 14 residues. The germline gives CDR1 MNHEY, CDR2 SMNVEV (reference sequence). V was trimmed by 5 bases and J by 9 bases, leaving 17 bases between them. CDR3 region: CASSLMSWGGPQHF. CDR3 nucleotides: TGTGCCAGCAGTCTAATGTCCTGGGGGGGGCCCCAGCATTTT.

This clonotype was seen more than once but under ten times. The V gene is TRBV2, the J gene TRBJ1-2; no clear D gene. Germline V gene lookup returns CDR1 SNHLY and CDR2 FYNNEI. Trimming stripped 0 bases from V and 6 bases from J, with 14 bases between. CDR3 length: 15 residues. CDR3 in DNA: TGTGCCAGCAGTGAAGCGAATACCCCCTCCGATGGCTACACCTTC. It translates to CASSEANTPSDGYTF.

The V and J genes are TRBV28 and TRBJ2-7; 10 bases are shared with TRBD2. The germline V gene encodes CDR1 MDHEN and CDR2 SYDVKM. The CDR3 loop spans 18 amino acids. The J segment lost 3 bases and the V segment lost 6 bases, leaving 17 bases of the junction unmatched. The CDR3, as DNA: TGTGCCAGCAGCCTTCCGATCCCTAGCGGGAGAGAGGGCTACGAGCAGTACTTC. Its protein product is CASSLPIPSGREGYEQYF. Full variable domain (missing parts from reference TRBV28 and TRBJ2-7): DVKVTQSSRYLVKRTGEKVFLECVQDMDHENMFWYRQDPGLGLRLIYFSYDVKMKEKGDIPEGYSVSREKKERFSLILESASTNQTSMYLCASSLPIPSGREGYEQYFGPGTRLTVT.

J is TRBJ2-7 and V is TRBV7-9; unclear D gene. The CDR3 sequence is 12 residues long. The germline CDR1 and CDR2 sequences are SEHNR and FQNEAQ (reference sequence). Trimming cost V 0 bases and J 6 bases, with 6 bases left between them. This chain's CDR3 is CASSLALGEQYF. In DNA form, the CDR3 reads TGTGCCAGCAGCTTAGCGCTGGGCGAGCAGTACTTC.

The CDR3 region is CASSPIRGIGETQYF. CDR3 coding DNA: TGTGCCAGCAGCCCCATCAGGGGGATCGGGGAGACCCAGTACTTC. The genes are TRBV7-2 and TRBJ2-5; 7 nucleotides align to TRBD1. The trim removed 5 bases at V and 5 bases at J, leaving 11 bases unmatched. Per the germline V gene, CDR1 is SGHTA and CDR2 is FQGNSA. The CDR3 sequence is 15 residues long.

The table lists this clonotype with a few counts. V gene TRBV6-2 or TRBV6-3 combines with J gene TRBJ2-1; D possibly corresponds to TRBD2 (5 bases). This CDR3 has 15 amino acids. CDR1 and CDR2 from the germline V gene are MNHEY and SVGEGT. V lost 6 bases, J lost 3 bases, and 15 bases lay in between. This CDR3 is CASSPLAGIYNEQFF. In nucleotides, the CDR3 is TGTGCCAGCAGCCCCCTAGCAGGAATCTACAATGAGCAGTTCTTC.

The chain is built from TRBV29-1 and TRBJ2-3; TRBD2 might be the D (6 bases). V dropped 5 bases and J dropped 0 bases, with 9 bases sitting between them. Germline V gives CDR1 SQVTM, CDR2 ANQGSEA. The CDR3 has 13 residues. CDR3 loop: CSVLADSTDTQYF. CDR3 DNA: TGCAGCGTTTTAGCGGATAGCACAGATACGCAGTATTTT.

This rearrangement joins TRBV10-3 to TRBJ2-7; 10 nucleotides agree with TRBD2. Germline trimming cut 8 bases from V and 4 bases from J; bases unmatched to any gene: 8. Germline CDR1 ENHRY, CDR2 SYGVKD. CDR3 size: 14 residues. The chain's CDR3 is CAISASGRSYEQYF. The CDR3 DNA sequence: TGTGCCATCTCCGCTAGCGGGAGAAGTTACGAGCAGTACTTC.

There are a few counts of this clonotype. This chain uses TRBV20-1 with TRBJ2-1; 10 bases agree with TRBD2. Trimming took 4 bases from V and 2 from J; bases not matched to a gene: 5. CDR1 DFQATT and CDR2 SNEGSKA come from the germline V gene (reference sequence). CDR3 length: 15 amino acids. The CDR3 region has the DNA TGCAGTGCTAACAGGGGGACTAGCGCCTACAATGAGCAGTTCTTC. Residues: CSANRGTSAYNEQFF.

This clonotype was counted between two and nine times. The J gene is TRBJ1-6, the V gene TRBV28; 8 bases line up with TRBD1. V lost 3 bases, J lost 5 bases, and 12 bases stayed unmatched. Germline V CDR1 and CDR2: MDHEN, SYDVKM. The length of the CDR3 is 18 residues. The CDR3, as DNA: TGTGCCAGCAGTTTGGGCAGGGGGCCCCGCTGGGATAATTCACCCCTCCACTTT. Its translation is CASSLGRGPRWDNSPLHF.

This clonotype appeared a few times. This sequence joins TRBV7-8 and TRBJ1-4, with 7 bases that match TRBD1. CDR1 and CDR2 (germline): SGHVS, FQNEAQ. The junction had 7 bases not matched to a gene; V was cut back by 5 bases and J by 4 bases. This CDR3 contains 15 residues. CDR3 loop: CASSTHRGYNEKLFF. CDR3 sequence (DNA): TGTGCCAGCAGCACCCACAGGGGTTATAATGAAAAACTGTTTTTT.

The gene calls are TRBV10-3 and TRBJ1-6; possibly TRBD1 for D (5 bases). The CDR3 has 16 residues. Trimming removed 8 bases at V and 5 bases at J, with 19 bases between. Germline V gives CDR1 ENHRY, CDR2 SYGVKD. The CDR3 here is CAIGKRRGTDNSPLHF. In DNA form, the CDR3 reads TGTGCCATCGGAAAACGGCGCGGGACGGATAATTCACCCCTCCACTTT.

At least ten counts were recorded for this clonotype. V is TRBV29-1 and J is TRBJ2-3; 8 bases match TRBD1. The CDR3 totals 15 residues. V shed 3 bases, J shed 2 bases, and the junction held 7 bases outside the gene matches. Germline values: CDR1 SQVTM, CDR2 ANQGSEA. The CDR3 loop reads CSVESPDRVTDTQYF. Written as DNA, the CDR3 is TGCAGCGTTGAGTCCCCGGACAGGGTCACAGATACGCAGTATTTT.

V is TRBV5-1 and J is TRBJ1-6; D unclear. CDR3 length: 14 amino acids. Germline V gene lookup returns CDR1 SGHRS and CDR2 YFSETQ. V dropped 1 base and J dropped 7 bases, with 9 bases sitting between them. This CDR3 reads CASSLSDGNSPLHF. DNA for the CDR3: TGCGCCAGCAGCTTGTCGGACGGAAATTCACCCCTCCACTTT.

V usage is TRBV20-1 and J usage is TRBJ2-3; D possibly corresponds to TRBD2 (5 bases). CDR3 length equals 11 residues. Germline lookup yields CDR1 DFQATT and CDR2 SNEGSKA (reference sequence). CDR3 in DNA: TGCAGCCGTCACGGACTTGATACGCAGTATTTT. This codes for CSRHGLDTQYF.